This T cell receptor (beta chain) stems from a study of OX40 agonist ivuxolimab in advanced cancers. On the study more broadly: Patients received intravenous ivuxolimab every 2 weeks at 0.01 to 10 mg/kg. Each dose-escalation patient presented with hepatocellular carcinoma, melanoma, renal cell or head and neck cancer.

Germline loops: CDR1 MGHRA, CDR2 YSYEKL. This CDR3 has 18 residues. V lost 0 bases, J lost 0 bases, and 17 bases lay in between. Libraries were prepared by immunoSEQ multiplex PCR; TCRdb keeps only in-frame clonotypes and omits some of them. In the table there are some 64,000 clones, about nine tenths of which are singletons. Study conclusions and caveats: Expanded clones belonging to CD8+ T cells outnumbered, on average, those of CD4+. Among patients with partial responses at 0.1-3.0 mg/kg, clonal expansion was among the lowest.

As for this clone: Its cognate antigen is unknown.

Sequenced here: CD4+ or CD8+ T cells sorted from blood, sampled in a trial of the OX40 agonist ivuxolimab. J is TRBJ1-1 and V is TRBV4-1; D may be TRBD1 (6 bases). This clonotype was sampled from an adult with an advanced solid tumor such as melanoma, head and neck, liver or kidney cancer. CDR3 in amino acids: CASSQELAQGYMNTEAFF. The CDR3 DNA reads as TGCGCCAGCAGCCAAGAGTTAGCACAGGGTTACATGAACACTGAAGCTTTCTTT.